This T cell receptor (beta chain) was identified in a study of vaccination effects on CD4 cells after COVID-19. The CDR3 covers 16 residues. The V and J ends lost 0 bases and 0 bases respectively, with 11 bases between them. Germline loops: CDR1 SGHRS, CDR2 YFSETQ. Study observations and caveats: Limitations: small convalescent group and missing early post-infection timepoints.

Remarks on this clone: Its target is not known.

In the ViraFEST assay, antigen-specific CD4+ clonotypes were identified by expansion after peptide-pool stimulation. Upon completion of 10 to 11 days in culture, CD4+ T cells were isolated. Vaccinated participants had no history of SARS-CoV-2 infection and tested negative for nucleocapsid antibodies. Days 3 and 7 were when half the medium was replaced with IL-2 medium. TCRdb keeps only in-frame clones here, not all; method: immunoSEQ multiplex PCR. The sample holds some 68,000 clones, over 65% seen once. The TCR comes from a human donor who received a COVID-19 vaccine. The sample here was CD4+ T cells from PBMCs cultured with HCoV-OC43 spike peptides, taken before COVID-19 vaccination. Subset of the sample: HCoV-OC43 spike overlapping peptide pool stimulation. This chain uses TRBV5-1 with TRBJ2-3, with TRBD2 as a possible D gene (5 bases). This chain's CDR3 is CASSLVGGGSTDTQYF. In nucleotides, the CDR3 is TGCGCCAGCAGCTTGGTTGGAGGTGGGAGCACAGATACGCAGTATTTT.